These T cell receptor beta chains were read from a single sample in a study of T cell changes during pregnancy in multiple sclerosis. Sequenced by immunoSEQ multiplex PCR; TCRdb stores in-frame clones only, minus some. Among approximately 53,000 clones, around nine tenths were seen once, and the ten largest hold approximately 0.27%. Sequencing was performed on CD4+ T cells from peripheral blood mononuclear cells, taken in the second trimester of pregnancy. These receptors all stem from a female donor with multiple sclerosis, enrolled in a pregnancy study. The CDR3 runs from the conserved cysteine through the conserved F or W. The D gene is left open where the match is weak. Clone size is given for some rows only: seen once, a few or many times, or a class if the clone is expanded.

clone_size	v_call	j_call	d_call	cdr3_aa	cdr3_nt
-	TRBV1	TRBJ2-7	-	CTSSQDRDLGPKEQYF	TGCACCAGCAGCCAAGACAGGGATCTGGGTCCTAAGGAGCAGTACTTC
-	TRBV6-5	TRBJ1-4	TRBD1	CATSTGANEKLFF	TGTGCCACCTCGACAGGGGCTAATGAAAAACTGTTTTTT
-	TRBV5-6	TRBJ1-5	-	CASSLVNQPQHF	TGTGCCAGCAGCTTGGTAAATCAGCCCCAGCATTTT
-	TRBV7-9	TRBJ1-1	TRBD1	CASSQGTGVAWNTEAFF	TGTGCCAGCAGTCAAGGGACAGGAGTTGCCTGGAACACTGAAGCTTTCTTT
few	TRBV19	TRBJ1-6	TRBD1	CASRTDRGNGSPLHF	TGTGCCAGTAGGACCGACAGGGGAAACGGTTCACCCCTCCACTTT
-	TRBV29-1	TRBJ1-4	TRBD1	CSVEELDRGQKLFF	TGCAGCGTTGAAGAGCTGGACAGGGGTCAAAAACTGTTTTTT
-	TRBV19	TRBJ2-5	-	CASSIGPQETQYF	TGTGCCAGTAGTATAGGGCCACAAGAGACCCAGTACTTC
-	TRBV23-1	TRBJ2-1	TRBD2	CASSRGGGFRFF	TGCGCCAGCAGTCGGGGCGGGGGGTTTCGGTTCTTC
-	TRBV2	TRBJ1-4	-	CASSGDGRGELFF	TGTGCCAGCAGTGGGGACGGGAGGGGAGAACTGTTTTTT
-	TRBV5-8	TRBJ2-3	TRBD2	CASSPVASGGKDTQYF	TGTGCCAGCAGCCCTGTCGCTAGCGGGGGGAAAGATACGCAGTATTTT
-	TRBV27	TRBJ2-5	TRBD1	CASSLSMGQTFQYF	TGTGCCAGCAGTTTATCTATGGGACAGACATTCCAGTACTTC
-	TRBV11-2	TRBJ1-5	-	CASSYSSNQPQHF	TGTGCCAGCAGTTACAGCTCTAATCAGCCCCAGCATTTT
-	TRBV7-2	TRBJ2-5	TRBD2	CASSSILAGQETQYF	TGTGCCAGCAGCTCCATTCTAGCGGGACAAGAGACCCAGTACTTC
once	TRBV9	TRBJ2-1	TRBD2	CASSVSASGWNEQFF	TGTGCCAGCAGCGTATCGGCTAGCGGGTGGAATGAGCAGTTCTTC
-	TRBV5-1	TRBJ2-5	-	CASSLGDTQETQYF	TGCGCCAGCAGCTTAGGGGACACCCAAGAGACCCAGTACTTC
-	TRBV7-9	TRBJ1-1	TRBD1	CASSLVGLTGLMNTEAFF	TGTGCCAGCAGCTTAGTCGGACTGACAGGGCTTATGAACACTGAAGCTTTCTTT
-	TRBV5-1	TRBJ1-2	-	CASSLARGFSSGYTF	TGCGCCAGCAGCTTGGCTCGGGGATTCTCTAGTGGCTACACCTTC
once	TRBV9	TRBJ2-1	TRBD2	CASSVVSGGRHEQFF	TGTGCCAGCAGCGTAGTCAGCGGGGGGCGGCATGAGCAGTTCTTC
-	TRBV5-4	TRBJ2-3	-	CASSLEQNTDTQYF	TGTGCCAGCAGCTTGGAACAGAACACAGATACGCAGTATTTT
-	TRBV27	TRBJ2-4	TRBD1	CASSLSARGRFYIQYF	TGTGCCAGCAGTTTATCTGCCAGGGGGCGATTTTACATTCAGTACTTC
-	TRBV30	TRBJ1-2	-	CAWSFRFSGYTF	TGTGCCTGGAGCTTTAGATTTAGTGGCTACACCTTC
-	TRBV7-6	TRBJ2-3	-	CASSRLTDRTDTQYF	TGTGCCAGCAGCCGATTGACAGACAGAACAGATACGCAGTATTTT
-	TRBV5-1	TRBJ2-3	TRBD2	CASSYGLAGPYTDTQYF	TGCGCCAGCAGCTACGGACTAGCGGGGCCATACACAGATACGCAGTATTTT
-	TRBV7-9	TRBJ1-2	-	CASSLSLGDTNYGYTF	TGTGCCAGCAGCTTATCTTTGGGGGACACTAACTATGGCTACACCTTC
-	TRBV9	TRBJ1-2	TRBD1	CASSARTGGNGYTF	TGTGCCAGCAGCGCACGTACAGGGGGCAATGGCTACACCTTC
-	TRBV19	TRBJ1-1	-	CASKNPGHLNTEAFF	TGTGCCAGTAAGAACCCGGGACATCTGAACACTGAAGCTTTCTTT
-	TRBV29-1	TRBJ1-2	TRBD1	CSVGDRDDYGYTF	TGCAGCGTGGGAGACAGGGACGACTATGGCTACACCTTC
-	TRBV19	TRBJ2-3	TRBD2	CASSPQGLAGGGDTQYF	TGTGCCAGTAGTCCCCAAGGGCTAGCGGGCGGGGGAGATACGCAGTATTTT
-	TRBV5-8	TRBJ1-5	-	CASSPGQLNSNQPQHF	TGTGCCAGCAGCCCAGGACAGTTAAATAGCAATCAGCCCCAGCATTTT